The table lists the clone carrying this TCR beta chain with a few counts. J lost 4 bases, V lost 0 bases, and 2 bases had no gene match. CDR3 size: 15 residues. In germline, CDR1 is MNHNS, CDR2 SASEGT. This table comes from immunoSEQ multiplex PCR, and its TCRdb copy is limited to in-frame clones, with some not included. There are fewer than 70,000 clones in the sample; about 80% occur only once, and approximately 21% lies in the top ten. The sample comes from a study of blood T cell repertoires in COVID-19. Material for sequencing was peripheral blood. The rearrangement uses TRBV6-1 and TRBJ2-1; TRBD2 matches 8 bases. The receptor comes from a man aged 30 to 39 with COVID-19, enrolled during active disease. CDR3 amino acids: CASSEAAGGYNEQFF. CDR3 nucleotide sequence: TGTGCCAGCAGTGAAGCTGCGGGAGGTTACAATGAGCAGTTCTTC.